This record concerns one T cell receptor beta chain sequence. The data derive from a study of radiotherapy plus CTLA-4 blockade in lung cancer. Sequencing was performed with immunoSEQ multiplex PCR; in TCRdb, only in-frame clones are kept and a portion is missing. The sample has around 91,000 clones; just over 85% are singletons. The CDR3 totals 16 residues. The germline CDR1 and CDR2 sequences are SEHNR and FQNEAQ (reference sequence). Trimming stripped 5 bases from V and 0 bases from J, with 14 bases between. The chain combines TRBV7-9 with TRBJ2-1; no clear D. Material: peripheral blood, obtained from a patient treated with radiotherapy plus ipilimumab. The sequence came from a human donor with non-small cell lung cancer that progressed on radiotherapy plus ipilimumab. CDR3 residues: CASSPGRVSSYNEQFF. CDR3 in DNA: TGTGCCAGCAGCCCTGGACGCGTTAGCTCCTACAATGAGCAGTTCTTC.